The sequence of this T cell receptor (beta chain) was determined in a study of graft-versus-host responses after intestinal transplantation. Study at large: Among the recipients, all got anti-thymocyte globulin induction and then tacrolimus and steroids for 3 to 4 years.

Of note for this clone: Its antigen is as yet unknown.

Clones were sequenced by immunoSEQ multiplex PCR, and TCRdb holds only the in-frame ones, with some missing. The table lists about 10,000 clones, around 93% of them singletons. There are 15 residues in the CDR3. CDR1 and CDR2 (germline): WSHSY, SAAADI. V was trimmed by 10 bases and J by 1 base, leaving 17 bases between them. Broader study findings: HvG clone declines early post-transplant were associated with peak circulating GvH levels. GvH clones detected in recipient marrow included some appearing first in ileum or blood. Some patients had graft-donor T cell macrochimerism, and their allografts showed high graft-versus-host to host-versus-graft clonal ratios.

The sample here was PBMCs, taken around nine weeks after transplant. The TCR originated in a human patient who received an intestinal transplant, so some T cells may come from the graft donor. The chain is built from TRBV10-2 and TRBJ1-3; no definite D call. DNA of the CDR3: TGCGCCACTCTCCCCACGGGAACTTCTGGAAACACCATATATTTT. Translated: CATLPTGTSGNTIYF.